Listed here are 30 T cell receptor beta chains from one sample, sequenced in a study of regulatory T cells in long-lasting Graves disease. Building the TCR beta libraries relied on iRepertoire HTBI primers, and CDR3 regions underwent Arm-PCR. TCRdb re-called the multiplex PCR reads with MiXCR, one entry per CDR3 protein. The sample records 500,000 or so distinct CDR3 sequences, approximately 14% being singletons. As for time point: newly diagnosed GD, antithyroid drugs for less than 3 months. Researchers made the TCR library from RNA that was extracted from PBMCs. These data also featured in a second study, about T cells in Graves' hyperthyroidism and ophthalmopathy.

The specimen comprised peripheral blood mononuclear cells (PBMCs), sampled at new diagnosis, from a patient treated with antithyroid drugs. All receptors come from a woman aged 45-65 years with Graves disease.

Many counts were recorded for this clonotype. V usage is TRBV2 and J usage is TRBJ2-3; 11 positions match TRBD2. V lost 8 bases to trimming and J lost 5 bases; unmatched junction nucleotides: 6. The CDR3 sequence is 14 residues long. The germline gives CDR1 SNHLY, CDR2 FYNNEI. CDR3 nucleotides: TGTGCCAGCCAACTAGCGGGAGTACTAGATACGCAGTATTTT. Translated: CASQLAGVLDTQYF.

This clonotype was picked up a small number of times. This chain links TRBV6-1 with TRBJ1-5, with D hard to call. Germline-derived CDR1 and CDR2 are MNHNS and SASEGT. V was trimmed by 8 bases and J by 7 bases, leaving 12 bases between them. The CDR3 length is 12 residues. The CDR3 protein is CASRRVGQPQHF. The CDR3 DNA reads TGTGCCAGCCGGAGAGTAGGACAGCCCCAGCATTTT.

This clonotype was found a few times. The rearrangement joins TRBV30 to TRBJ2-1; D uncertain. CDR3 size: 14 residues. The V gene lost 1 base and the J gene lost 2 bases, with 9 bases spanning the gap. Germline CDR1 and CDR2: GTSNPN and SVGIG (reference sequence). The CDR3 here is CAWSGVPAYNEQFF. The CDR3 DNA sequence: TGTGCCTGGAGTGGAGTGCCTGCCTACAATGAGCAGTTCTTC. Full variable domain (remainder filled in from reference TRBV30 and TRBJ2-1): SQTIHQWPATLVQPVGSPLSLECTVEGTSNPNLYWYRQAAGRGLQLLFYSVGIGQISSEVPQNLSASRPQDRQFILSSKKLLLSDSGFYLCAWSGVPAYNEQFFGPGTRLTVL.

The table lists this clonotype with many counts. This chain joins TRBV3-1 and TRBJ1-1, with D uncertain. This CDR3 region has 13 residues. Germline V gene lookup returns CDR1 LGHDT and CDR2 YNNKEL (reference sequence). With 1 base removed from V and 7 bases from J, the gap between germline ends came to 10 bases. This CDR3 reads CASSQVAGSEAFF. The CDR3, as DNA: TGTGCCAGCAGCCAAGTAGCCGGTAGTGAAGCTTTCTTT.

The gene calls are TRBV6-4 and TRBJ1-2; the D gene is possibly TRBD1 (5 bases). The CDR3 spans 15 residues. Germline CDR1 is MRHNA and CDR2 is SNTAGT. Trimming cost V 4 bases and J 2 bases, with 14 bases left between them. DNA for the CDR3: TGTGCCAGCAGTGCCCACCATGACAGCAACTATGGCTACACCTTC. It translates to CASSAHHDSNYGYTF.

This clonotype was seen only a few times. A read error may account for a junction end that differs from germline. The CDR3 sequence is CVSSHPDRAEAFF. CDR3 bases: TGTGTCAGCAGCCATCCCGACAGGGCCGAAGCTTTCTTT. This chain joins TRBV3-1 and TRBJ1-1, with 7 nucleotides matching TRBD1. From germline, CDR1 is LGHDT and CDR2 YNNKEL (reference sequence). The CDR3 loop spans 13 amino acids.

The sample holds a few counts of this clonotype. J is TRBJ2-2 and V is TRBV4-1; possible D gene TRBD2, 5 bases. Germline lookup yields CDR1 MGHRA and CDR2 YSYEKL. There are 15 residues in the CDR3. V lost 1 base and J lost 4, with 10 bases in between. The CDR3 reads CASSQVAGVTGELFF. The CDR3 DNA reads TGCGCCAGCAGCCAAGTTGCGGGCGTCACCGGGGAGCTGTTTTTT.

This clonotype was observed at least ten times. V and J are TRBV5-1 and TRBJ2-1; a possible D gene is TRBD2 (6 bases). V was cut by 4 bases and J by 8 bases, with 19 bases left in between. CDR3 length equals 15 residues. CDR1 is SGHRS, CDR2 YFSETQ, per germline. The CDR3 DNA follows: TGCGCCAGCAGCGAAGCTAGCGAGGTATCGTATGAGCAGTTCTTC. The encoded protein is CASSEASEVSYEQFF.

This clonotype was counted only a few times. The rearrangement joins TRBV30 to TRBJ1-2, with D possibly matching TRBD1 (5 bases). V was pared by 5 bases and J by 0 bases, with 16 bases between. In germline, CDR1 is GTSNPN, CDR2 SVGIG (reference sequence). The CDR3 is 15 residues long. CDR3 nucleotides: TGTGCCTGGGGCGAGCAGGGAGAATCTAACTATGGCTACACCTTC. Translated: CAWGEQGESNYGYTF.

The chain combines TRBV5-6 with TRBJ2-2, with 10 bases identical to TRBD1. Germline V gives CDR1 SGHDT, CDR2 YYEEEE. With 3 bases clipped from V and 6 bases from J, the junction kept 5 bases outside the gene matches. The CDR3 has 15 residues. For the CDR3, the DNA is TGTGCCAGCAGCTCCCGGGACAGGGGATCCGGGGAGCTGTTTTTT. Its protein product is CASSSRDRGSGELFF.

This clonotype occurred a few times. This chain joins TRBV7-2 and TRBJ1-2; D might be TRBD1 (5 bases). Trimming removed 1 base from V and 3 bases from J, with 9 bases in between. Looked up from germline, CDR1 is SGHTA and CDR2 is FQGNSA. CDR3 length: 14 residues. CDR3 bases: TGTGCCAGCAGCTTAGGGACAACATACTATGGCTACACCTTC. Amino acid sequence: CASSLGTTYYGYTF.

Many counts were recorded for this clonotype. V usage is TRBV6-1 and J usage is TRBJ1-1; D is perhaps TRBD1 (6 bases). Per germline, CDR1 MNHNS and CDR2 SASEGT. The CDR3 is 13 residues long. V was shortened by 5 bases and J by 4 bases, with 11 bases between the two germline ends. The DNA for the CDR3 is TGTGCCAGCAGTACAGGGTTCGGCACTGAAGCTTTCTTT. It translates to CASSTGFGTEAFF.

This clonotype was seen repeatedly, ten times or more. The chain carries TRBV29-1 and TRBJ2-7, with TRBD2 as a possible D gene (6 bases). The V gene lost 4 bases and the J gene lost 0 bases, with 16 bases spanning the gap. CDR3 length: 15 amino acids. The germline CDR1 and CDR2 sequences are SQVTM and ANQGSEA. CDR3 in amino acids: CSVVPAGLPSYEQYF. The CDR3 DNA is TGCAGCGTTGTTCCAGCGGGCCTTCCCTCCTACGAGCAGTACTTC.

This clonotype was seen at least ten times. The chain couples TRBV12-3 or TRBV12-4 to TRBJ1-1; no clear D. This CDR3 region has 13 residues. V lost 5 bases and J 8 bases, leaving 15 bases between the germline ends. CDR3 loop: CASSTLPQLEAFF. The CDR3 coding sequence is TGTGCCAGCAGTACCCTACCACAGCTCGAAGCTTTCTTT.

This chain uses TRBV5-1 with TRBJ2-1, with TRBD2 identical over 8 bases. The trim removed 3 bases at V and 1 base at J, leaving 3 bases unmatched. Germline CDR1 and CDR2: SGHRS and YFSETQ. The CDR3 contains 15 residues. The chain's CDR3 is CASSYTSGSYNEQFF. In DNA, the CDR3 is TGCGCCAGCAGCTATACTAGCGGTTCCTACAATGAGCAGTTCTTC. Looking up the rest from reference TRBV5-1 and TRBJ2-1 gives the full variable domain: KAGVTQTPRYLIKTRGQQVTLSCSPISGHRSVSWYQQTPGQGLQFLFEYFSETQRNKGNFPGRFSGRQFSNSRSEMNVSTLELGDSALYLCASSYTSGSYNEQFFGPGTRLTVL.

At least ten counts were recorded for this clonotype. The chain is built from TRBV28 and TRBJ2-1; no clear D gene. The CDR3 has 12 residues. Trimming took 6 bases from V and 10 from J, leaving 13 bases between them. Germline CDR1 MDHEN, CDR2 SYDVKM. The CDR3 DNA reads as TGTGCCAGCAGCCAGAAACACCTGGAGCAGTTCTTC. It is translated as CASSQKHLEQFF.

This clonotype was seen only a few times. The chain has TRBV7-9 and TRBJ1-1; a possible D gene is TRBD1 (6 bases). The germline CDR1 and CDR2 sequences are SEHNR and FQNEAQ (reference sequence). This CDR3 has 16 amino acids. V was cut by 0 bases and J by 4 bases, with 15 bases left in between. The CDR3 spells CASSLATGPTVTEAFF. The CDR3 DNA is TGTGCCAGCAGCTTAGCCACAGGGCCTACGGTCACTGAAGCTTTCTTT.

This clonotype was seen more than once but under ten times. The chain joins TRBV28 to TRBJ1-5, with a tentative D call TRBD1 (6 bases). CDR3 size: 15 residues. The germline CDR1 and CDR2 sequences are MDHEN and SYDVKM. V lost 3 bases, J lost 4 bases, and 13 bases lay in between. The CDR3 loop reads CASSFGDRLNQPQHF. The CDR3 nucleotides are TGTGCCAGCAGTTTCGGCGACAGGTTAAATCAGCCCCAGCATTTT.

The rearrangement joins TRBV2 to TRBJ2-3, with D uncertain. Per germline, CDR1 SNHLY and CDR2 FYNNEI. Trimming took 10 bases from V and 2 from J, leaving 13 bases between them. The CDR3 covers 13 residues. CDR3 in amino acids: CAITNLFTDTQYF. CDR3 sequence (DNA): TGTGCCATCACCAACCTTTTCACAGATACGCAGTATTTT.

V usage is TRBV24-1 and J usage is TRBJ2-3; D gene ambiguous. This CDR3 region has 12 residues. Germline CDR1 is KGHDR and CDR2 is SFDVKD. V lost 4 bases, J lost 2 bases, and 3 bases lay in between. CDR3 amino acids: CATSESTDTQYF. Written as DNA, the CDR3 is TGTGCCACCAGTGAATCCACAGATACGCAGTATTTT.

Only a few counts were recorded for this clonotype. CDR3 coding DNA: TGTGCCAGCACGAGCCTGGGCCATTACGAGCAGTACTTC. This gives the protein CASTSLGHYEQYF. The V and J genes are TRBV3-1 and TRBJ2-7; no clear D. Trimming took 7 bases from V and 4 from J, leaving 14 bases between them. CDR3 length: 13 amino acids. Looked up from germline, CDR1 is LGHDT and CDR2 is YNNKEL (reference sequence).

The sample holds a few counts of this clonotype. This sequence joins TRBV29-1 and TRBJ2-2; the match to TRBD1 covers 8 bases. Germline CDR1 is SQVTM and CDR2 is ANQGSEA. CDR3 length: 13 residues. Trimming at V came to 7 bases and at J to 6 bases, leaving 7 bases not matched to a gene. Written as DNA, the CDR3 is TGCAGCGCGCAGGGGGCGCAGGCCGGGGAGCTGTTTTTT. It specifies CSAQGAQAGELFF.

This clonotype was recorded many times. The chain recombines TRBV20-1 with TRBJ2-4; D is unresolved. V lost 3 bases and J lost 7, with 10 bases in between. This CDR3 spans 12 amino acids. Germline CDR1 DFQATT, CDR2 SNEGSKA (reference sequence). CDR3 protein: CSARVDGNIQYF. CDR3 DNA sequence: TGCAGTGCTAGGGTCGACGGGAACATTCAGTACTTC.

The table lists this clonotype with many counts. The chain combines TRBV2 with TRBJ2-3; 8 bases map to TRBD1. Trimming took 6 bases from V and 1 from J; bases not matched to a gene: 3. Germline CDR1 and CDR2: SNHLY and FYNNEI. There are 14 residues in the CDR3. The CDR3 region has the DNA TGTGCCAGCAGAACAGGGGGTGGCACAGATACGCAGTATTTT. Protein: CASRTGGGTDTQYF. The full variable domain, in which reference TRBV2 and TRBJ2-3 provide the parts outside the CDR3, is EPEVTQTPSHQVTQMGQEVILRCVPISNHLYFYWYRQILGQKVEFLVSFYNNEISEKSEIFDDQFSVERPDGSNFTLKIRSTKLEDSAMYFCASRTGGGTDTQYFGPGTRLTVL.

In its sample, this clonotype was seen many times. V is TRBV29-1 and J is TRBJ2-5; D may be TRBD1 (6 bases). The CDR3 has 14 amino acids. CDR1 is SQVTM and CDR2 is ANQGSEA in the germline V gene. V was shortened by 5 bases and J by 5 bases, with 18 bases between the two germline ends. The CDR3 DNA follows: TGCAGCGTTAGTACAGGGAGTGGAAAGGAGACCCAGTACTTC. This gives the protein CSVSTGSGKETQYF.

This clonotype has at least ten counts. The chain carries TRBV7-9 and TRBJ2-5, with D hard to call. Looked up from germline, CDR1 is SEHNR and CDR2 is FQNEAQ (reference sequence). The CDR3 totals 12 residues. The V and J ends lost 5 bases and 3 bases respectively, with 7 bases between them. The CDR3 bases are TGTGCCAGCAGCGACTCCAAAGAGACCCAGTACTTC. Its protein is CASSDSKETQYF.

The chain uses TRBV5-6 and TRBJ2-7, with 8 nucleotides matching TRBD1. Germline-derived CDR1 and CDR2 are SGHDT and YYEEEE. The CDR3 is made up of 13 amino acids. With V trimmed by 4 bases and J by 3 bases, 3 bases remained unmatched. The CDR3 DNA reads TGTGCCAGCAGCGAACAGGGGGACTACGAGCAGTACTTC. The encoded protein is CASSEQGDYEQYF.

This clonotype was counted ten times or more. The chain employs TRBV30 and TRBJ2-1, with D perhaps matching TRBD2 (5 bases). The ends were cut back, 0 bases at V and 4 bases at J, with 10 bases in the middle. The germline gives CDR1 GTSNPN, CDR2 SVGIG (reference sequence). The CDR3 spans 14 residues. The DNA for the CDR3 is TGTGCCTGGAGTGTACTACGGGAATACAATGAGCAGTTCTTC. It is translated as CAWSVLREYNEQFF.

Points on this clonotype: With a far larger clone one base away, a read error is the likely cause. The CDR3 bases are TGTGCCAGCAGTACCCGGACTAGCGGGCATATTACCTACGAGCAGTTCTTC. It encodes CASSTRTSGHITYEQFF. This chain uses TRBV28 with TRBJ2-4, with 11 bases fitting TRBD2. The DNA end favors TRBJ2-1, so the J call may be wrong. Germline assignment: CDR1 MDHEN and CDR2 SYDVKM. CDR3 length equals 17 residues.

The V call is TRBV30, the J call TRBJ2-7, with 7 bases identical to TRBD2. J gave up 4 bases and V 1 base, and 4 bases lay outside the gene matches. CDR3 length equals 13 residues. Germline-derived CDR1 and CDR2 are GTSNPN and SVGIG (reference sequence). The CDR3 DNA reads as TGTGCCTGGAGTGCGGGACTAAGATACGAGCAGTACTTC. It is translated as CAWSAGLRYEQYF.